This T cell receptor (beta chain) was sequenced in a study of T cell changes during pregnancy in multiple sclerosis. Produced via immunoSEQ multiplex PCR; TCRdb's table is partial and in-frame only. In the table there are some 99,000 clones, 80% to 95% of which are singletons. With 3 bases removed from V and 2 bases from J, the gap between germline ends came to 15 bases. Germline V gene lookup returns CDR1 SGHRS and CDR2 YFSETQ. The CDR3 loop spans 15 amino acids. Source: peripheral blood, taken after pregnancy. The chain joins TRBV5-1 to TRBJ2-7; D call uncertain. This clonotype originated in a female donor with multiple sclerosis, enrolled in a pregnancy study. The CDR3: CASSSDSRPTYEQYF. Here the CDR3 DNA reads TGCGCCAGCAGCTCCGATTCCCGCCCTACCTACGAGCAGTACTTC.